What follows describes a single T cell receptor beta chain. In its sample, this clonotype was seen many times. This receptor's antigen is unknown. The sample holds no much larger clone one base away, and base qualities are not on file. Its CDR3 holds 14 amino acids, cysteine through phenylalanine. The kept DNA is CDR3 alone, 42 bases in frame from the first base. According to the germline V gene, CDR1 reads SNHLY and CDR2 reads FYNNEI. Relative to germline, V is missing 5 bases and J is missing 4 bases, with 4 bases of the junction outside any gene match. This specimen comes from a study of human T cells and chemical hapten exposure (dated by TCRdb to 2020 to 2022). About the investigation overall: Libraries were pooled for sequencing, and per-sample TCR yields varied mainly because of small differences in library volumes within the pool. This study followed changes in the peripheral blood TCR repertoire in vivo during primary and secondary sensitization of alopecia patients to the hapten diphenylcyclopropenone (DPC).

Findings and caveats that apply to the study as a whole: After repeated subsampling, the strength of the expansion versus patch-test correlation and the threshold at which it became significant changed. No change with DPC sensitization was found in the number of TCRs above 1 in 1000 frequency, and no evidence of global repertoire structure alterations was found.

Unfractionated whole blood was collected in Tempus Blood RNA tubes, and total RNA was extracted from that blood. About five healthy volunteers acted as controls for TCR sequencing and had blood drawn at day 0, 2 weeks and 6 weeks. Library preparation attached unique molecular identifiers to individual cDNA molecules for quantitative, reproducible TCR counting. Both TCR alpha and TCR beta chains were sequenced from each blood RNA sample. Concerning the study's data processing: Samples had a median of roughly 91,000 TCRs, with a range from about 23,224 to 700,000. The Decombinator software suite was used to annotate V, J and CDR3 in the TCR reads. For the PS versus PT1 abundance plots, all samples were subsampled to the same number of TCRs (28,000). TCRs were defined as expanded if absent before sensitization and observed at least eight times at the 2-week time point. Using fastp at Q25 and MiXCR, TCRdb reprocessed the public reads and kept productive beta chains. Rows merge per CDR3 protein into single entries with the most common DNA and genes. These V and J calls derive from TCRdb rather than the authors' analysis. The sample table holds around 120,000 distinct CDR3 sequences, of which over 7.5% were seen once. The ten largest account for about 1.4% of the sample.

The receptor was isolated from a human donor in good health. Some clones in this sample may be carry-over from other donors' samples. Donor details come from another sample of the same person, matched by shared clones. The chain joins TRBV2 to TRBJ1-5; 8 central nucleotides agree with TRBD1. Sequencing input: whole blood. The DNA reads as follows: TGTGCCAGCAGTTGGACAGGGCGTAATCAGCCCCAGCATTTT. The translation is CASSWTGRNQPQHF.